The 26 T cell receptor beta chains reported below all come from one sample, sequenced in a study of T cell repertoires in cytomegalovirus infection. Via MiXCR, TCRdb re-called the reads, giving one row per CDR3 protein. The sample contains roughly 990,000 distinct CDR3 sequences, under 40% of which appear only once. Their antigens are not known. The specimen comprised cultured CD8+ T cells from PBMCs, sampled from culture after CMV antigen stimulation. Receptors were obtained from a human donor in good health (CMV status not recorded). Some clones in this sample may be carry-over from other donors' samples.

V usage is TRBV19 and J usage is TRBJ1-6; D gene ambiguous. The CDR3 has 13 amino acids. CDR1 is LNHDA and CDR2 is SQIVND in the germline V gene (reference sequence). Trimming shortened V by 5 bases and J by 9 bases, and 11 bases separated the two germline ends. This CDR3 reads CASSPGLPSPLHF. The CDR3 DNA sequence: TGTGCCAGTAGTCCCGGACTCCCTTCACCCCTCCACTTT.

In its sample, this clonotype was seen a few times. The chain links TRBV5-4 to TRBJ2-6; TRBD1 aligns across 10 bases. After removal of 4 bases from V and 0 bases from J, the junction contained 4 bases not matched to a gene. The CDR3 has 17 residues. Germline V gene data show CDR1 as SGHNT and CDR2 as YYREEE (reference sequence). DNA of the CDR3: TGTGCCAGCAGCATCCGGGACAGGGGCTCTGGGGCCAACGTCCTGACTTTC. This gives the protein CASSIRDRGSGANVLTF.

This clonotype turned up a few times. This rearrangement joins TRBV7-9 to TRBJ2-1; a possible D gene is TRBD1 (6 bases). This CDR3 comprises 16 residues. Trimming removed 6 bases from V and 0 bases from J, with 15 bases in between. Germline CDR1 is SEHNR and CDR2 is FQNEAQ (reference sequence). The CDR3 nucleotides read TGTGCCAGCAGAGCACGGACAGCCAGCTCCTACAATGAGCAGTTCTTC. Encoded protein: CASRARTASSYNEQFF.

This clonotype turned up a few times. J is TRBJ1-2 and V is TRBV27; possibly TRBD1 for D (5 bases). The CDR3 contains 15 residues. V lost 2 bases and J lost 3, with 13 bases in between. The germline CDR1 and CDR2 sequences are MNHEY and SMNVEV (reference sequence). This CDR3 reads CASSLTGSGDYGYTF. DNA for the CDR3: TGTGCCAGCAGTTTAACAGGATCGGGTGACTATGGCTACACCTTC.

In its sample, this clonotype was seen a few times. CDR3 protein: CASSLEASGADTQYF. The CDR3 DNA reads TGTGCCAGCAGCTTAGAGGCTAGCGGTGCAGATACGCAGTATTTT. The rearrangement joins TRBV11-3 to TRBJ2-3, with 7 bases identical to TRBD2. This CDR3 has 15 amino acids. Germline-derived CDR1 and CDR2 are SGHNT and YENEEA. V lost 0 bases, J lost 4 bases, and 4 bases stayed unmatched.

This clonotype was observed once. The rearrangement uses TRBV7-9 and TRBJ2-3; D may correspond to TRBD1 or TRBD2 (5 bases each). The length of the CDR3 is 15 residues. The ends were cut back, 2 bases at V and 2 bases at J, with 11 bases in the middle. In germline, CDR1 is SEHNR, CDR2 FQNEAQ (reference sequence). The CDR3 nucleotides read TGTGCCAGCAGCTTAATCGGGGCGTACACAGATACGCAGTATTTT. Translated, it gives CASSLIGAYTDTQYF.

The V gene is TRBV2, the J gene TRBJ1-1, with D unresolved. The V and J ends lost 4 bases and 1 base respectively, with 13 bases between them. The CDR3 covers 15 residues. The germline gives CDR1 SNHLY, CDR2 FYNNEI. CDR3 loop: CASSGLPGGNTEAFF. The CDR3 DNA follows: TGTGCCAGCAGTGGACTCCCGGGCGGGAACACTGAAGCTTTCTTT.

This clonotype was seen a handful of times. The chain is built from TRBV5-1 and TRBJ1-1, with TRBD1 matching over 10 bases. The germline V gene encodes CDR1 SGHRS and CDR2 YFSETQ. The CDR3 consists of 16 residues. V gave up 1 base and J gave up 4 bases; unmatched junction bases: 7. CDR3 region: CASSLTPGQGFTEAFF. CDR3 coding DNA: TGCGCCAGCAGCTTGACGCCGGGACAGGGGTTCACTGAAGCTTTCTTT.

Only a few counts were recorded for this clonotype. The CDR3 protein is CASSYGGGSYNEQFF. In DNA, the CDR3 is TGTGCCAGCAGTTACGGGGGGGGGTCGTACAATGAGCAGTTCTTC. The chain uses TRBV6-5 and TRBJ2-1; 7 nucleotides match TRBD2. This CDR3 spans 15 amino acids. Germline CDR1 MNHEY, CDR2 SVGAGI. The junction had 5 bases not matched to a gene; V was cut back by 2 bases and J by 4 bases.

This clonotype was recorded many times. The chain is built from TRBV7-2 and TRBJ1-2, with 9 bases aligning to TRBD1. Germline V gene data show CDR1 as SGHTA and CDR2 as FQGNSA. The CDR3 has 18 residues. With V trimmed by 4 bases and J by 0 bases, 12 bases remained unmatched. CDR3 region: CASSYPAGQGTSNYGYTF. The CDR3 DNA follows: TGTGCCAGCAGCTACCCCGCGGGACAGGGCACTTCTAACTATGGCTACACCTTC. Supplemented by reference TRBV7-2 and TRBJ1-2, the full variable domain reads GAGVSQSPSNKVTEKGKDVELRCDPISGHTALYWYRQSLGQGLEFLIYFQGNSAPDKSGLPSDRFSAERTGGSVSTLTIQRTQQEDSAVYLCASSYPAGQGTSNYGYTFGSGTRLTVV.

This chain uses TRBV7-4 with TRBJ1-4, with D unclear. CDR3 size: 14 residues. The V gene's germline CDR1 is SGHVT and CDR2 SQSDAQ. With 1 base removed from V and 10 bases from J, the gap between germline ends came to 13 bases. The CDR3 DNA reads TGTGCCAGCAGCTTAGTAGAGTCCTCAGGAAAACTGTTTTTT. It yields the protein CASSLVESSGKLFF.

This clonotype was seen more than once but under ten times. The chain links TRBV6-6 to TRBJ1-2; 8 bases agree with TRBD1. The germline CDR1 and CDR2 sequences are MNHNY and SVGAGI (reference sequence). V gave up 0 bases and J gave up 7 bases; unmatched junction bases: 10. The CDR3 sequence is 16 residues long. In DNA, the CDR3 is TGTGCCAGCAGTTACTCGATGGCAGGGGGCCAGATTGGCTACACCTTC. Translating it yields CASSYSMAGGQIGYTF.

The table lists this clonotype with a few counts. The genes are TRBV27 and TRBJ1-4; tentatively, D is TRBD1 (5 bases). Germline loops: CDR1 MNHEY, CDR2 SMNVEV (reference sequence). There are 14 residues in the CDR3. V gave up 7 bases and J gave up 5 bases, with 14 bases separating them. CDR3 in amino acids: CASNGDGPNEKLFF. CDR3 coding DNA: TGTGCCAGCAACGGGGACGGCCCAAATGAAAAACTGTTTTTT.

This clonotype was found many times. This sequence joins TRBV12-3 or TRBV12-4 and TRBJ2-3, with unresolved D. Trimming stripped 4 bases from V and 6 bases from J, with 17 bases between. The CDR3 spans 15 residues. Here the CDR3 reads CASSSARGSVDTQYF. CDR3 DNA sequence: TGTGCCAGCAGTTCGGCCCGAGGCTCGGTTGATACGCAGTATTTT.

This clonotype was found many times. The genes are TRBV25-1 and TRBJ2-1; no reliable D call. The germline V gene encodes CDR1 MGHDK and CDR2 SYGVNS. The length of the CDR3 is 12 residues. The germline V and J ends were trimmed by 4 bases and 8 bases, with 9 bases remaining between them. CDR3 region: CASSVDSDEQFF. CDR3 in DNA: TGTGCCAGCAGTGTCGATAGTGATGAGCAGTTCTTC.

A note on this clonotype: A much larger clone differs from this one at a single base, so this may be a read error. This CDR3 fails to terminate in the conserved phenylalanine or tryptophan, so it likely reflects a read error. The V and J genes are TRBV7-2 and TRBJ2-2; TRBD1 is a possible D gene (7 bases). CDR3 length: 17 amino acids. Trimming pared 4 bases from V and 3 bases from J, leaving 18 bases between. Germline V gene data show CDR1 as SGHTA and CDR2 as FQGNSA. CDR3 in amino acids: CASSSGWQGEDTGELFS. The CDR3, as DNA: TGTGCCAGCAGCTCAGGTTGGCAGGGGGAGGACACCGGGGAGCTGTTTTCT.

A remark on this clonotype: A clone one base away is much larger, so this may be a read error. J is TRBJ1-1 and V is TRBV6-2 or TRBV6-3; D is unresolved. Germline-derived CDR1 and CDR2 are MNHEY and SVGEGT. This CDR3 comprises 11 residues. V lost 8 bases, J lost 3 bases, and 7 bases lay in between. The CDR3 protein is CASGEYTEAFF. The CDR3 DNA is TGTGCCAGCGGTGAATACACTGAAGCTTTCTTT.

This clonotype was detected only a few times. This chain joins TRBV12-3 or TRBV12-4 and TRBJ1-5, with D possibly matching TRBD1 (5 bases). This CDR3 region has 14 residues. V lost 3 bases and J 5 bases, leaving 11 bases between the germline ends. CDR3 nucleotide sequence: TGTGCCAGCAGTTTCGTAGGGACCGATCAGCCCCAGCATTTT. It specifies CASSFVGTDQPQHF.

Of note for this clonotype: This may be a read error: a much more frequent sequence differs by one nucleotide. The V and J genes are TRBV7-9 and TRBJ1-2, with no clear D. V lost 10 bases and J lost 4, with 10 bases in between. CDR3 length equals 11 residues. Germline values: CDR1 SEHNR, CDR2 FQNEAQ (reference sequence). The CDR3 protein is CATEHGYGYTF. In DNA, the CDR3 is TGTGCCACGGAGCACGGCTATGGCTACACCTTC.

CDR3 nucleotides: TGCAGTGCTACTAGCGGGGGGTTTAGCACAGATACGCAGTATTTT. Protein product: CSATSGGFSTDTQYF. The gene calls are TRBV20-1 and TRBJ2-3; 11 positions agree with TRBD2. CDR3 length: 15 amino acids. Germline loops: CDR1 DFQATT, CDR2 SNEGSKA (reference sequence). J was trimmed by 0 bases and V by 4 bases; bases with no gene match: 3.

The CDR3 coding sequence is TGTGCCAGCAGCCCTAAGACAGGAATGGGCTACACCTTC. It is translated as CASSPKTGMGYTF. This rearrangement joins TRBV7-9 to TRBJ1-2; D might be TRBD1 (6 bases). The V and J ends lost 5 bases and 8 bases respectively, with 15 bases between them. In germline, CDR1 is SEHNR, CDR2 FQNEAQ (reference sequence). The CDR3 sequence is 13 residues long.

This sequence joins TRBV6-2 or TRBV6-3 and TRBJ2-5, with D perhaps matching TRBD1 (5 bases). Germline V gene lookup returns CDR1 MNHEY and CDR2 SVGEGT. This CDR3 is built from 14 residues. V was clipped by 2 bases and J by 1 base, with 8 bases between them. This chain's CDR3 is CASSYTTVQETQYF. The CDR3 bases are TGTGCCAGCAGTTACACGACAGTCCAAGAGACCCAGTACTTC.

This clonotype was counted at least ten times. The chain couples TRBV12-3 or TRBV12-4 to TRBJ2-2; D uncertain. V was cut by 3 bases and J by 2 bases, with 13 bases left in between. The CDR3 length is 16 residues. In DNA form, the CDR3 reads TGTGCCAGCAGTTTTAGGTTGAAGGGAAACACCGGGGAGCTGTTTTTT. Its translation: CASSFRLKGNTGELFF.

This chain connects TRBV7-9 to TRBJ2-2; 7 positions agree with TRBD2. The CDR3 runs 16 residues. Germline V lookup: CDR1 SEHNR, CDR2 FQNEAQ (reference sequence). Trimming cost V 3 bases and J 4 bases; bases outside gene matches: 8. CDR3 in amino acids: CASSFGLVGPTGELFF. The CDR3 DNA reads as TGTGCCAGCAGCTTCGGACTAGTGGGACCCACCGGGGAGCTGTTTTTT. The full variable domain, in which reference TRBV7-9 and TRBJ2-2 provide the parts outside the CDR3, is DTGVSQNPRHKITKRGQNVTFRCDPISEHNRLYWYRQTLGQGPEFLTYFQNEAQLEKSRLLSDRFSAERPKGSFSTLEIQRTEQGDSAMYLCASSFGLVGPTGELFFGEGSRLTVL.

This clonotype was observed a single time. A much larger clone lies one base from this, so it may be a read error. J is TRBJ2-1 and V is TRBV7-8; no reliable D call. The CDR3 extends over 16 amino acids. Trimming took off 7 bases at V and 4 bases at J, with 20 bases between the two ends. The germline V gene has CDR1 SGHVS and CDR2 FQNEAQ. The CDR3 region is CASTSNGRILYNEQFF. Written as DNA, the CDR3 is TGTGCCAGCACCTCAAACGGAAGGATTCTTTACAATGAGCAGTTCTTC.

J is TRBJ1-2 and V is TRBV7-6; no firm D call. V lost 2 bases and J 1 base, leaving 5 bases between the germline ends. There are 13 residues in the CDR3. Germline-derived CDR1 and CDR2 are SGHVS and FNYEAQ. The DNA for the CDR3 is TGTGCCAGCAGCTTACTAGTTAACTATGGCTACACCTTC. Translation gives CASSLLVNYGYTF. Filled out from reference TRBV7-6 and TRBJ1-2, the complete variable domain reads GAGVSQSPRYKVTKRGQDVALRCDPISGHVSLYWYRQALGQGPEFLTYFNYEAQQDKSGLPNDRFSAERPEGSISTLTIQRTEQRDSAMYRCASSLLVNYGYTFGSGTRLTVV.